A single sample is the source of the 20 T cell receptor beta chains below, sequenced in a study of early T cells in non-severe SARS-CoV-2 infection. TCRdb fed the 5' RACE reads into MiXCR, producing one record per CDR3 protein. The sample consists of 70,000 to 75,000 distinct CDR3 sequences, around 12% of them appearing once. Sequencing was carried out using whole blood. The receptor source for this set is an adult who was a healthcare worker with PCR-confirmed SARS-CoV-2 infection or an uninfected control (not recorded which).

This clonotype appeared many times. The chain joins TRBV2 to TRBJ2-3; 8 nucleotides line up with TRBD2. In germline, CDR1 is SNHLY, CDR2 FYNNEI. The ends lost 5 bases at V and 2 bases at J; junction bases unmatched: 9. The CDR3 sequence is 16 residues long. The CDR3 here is CASSKGLARDTDTQYF. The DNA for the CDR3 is TGTGCCAGCAGTAAAGGACTAGCCCGGGACACAGATACGCAGTATTTT.

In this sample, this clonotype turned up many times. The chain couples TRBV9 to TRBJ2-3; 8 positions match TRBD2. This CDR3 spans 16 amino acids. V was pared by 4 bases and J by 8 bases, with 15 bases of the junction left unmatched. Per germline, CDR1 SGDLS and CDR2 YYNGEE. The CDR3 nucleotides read TGTGCCAGCAGCCCTCAACCGGGAGGGGGGCATTCTACGCAGTATTTT. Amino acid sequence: CASSPQPGGGHSTQYF.

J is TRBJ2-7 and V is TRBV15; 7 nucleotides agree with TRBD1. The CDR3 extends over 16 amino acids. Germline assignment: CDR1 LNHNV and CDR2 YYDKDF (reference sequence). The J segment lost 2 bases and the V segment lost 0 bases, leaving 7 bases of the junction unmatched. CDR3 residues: CATSRDLTGVTYEQYF. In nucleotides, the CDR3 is TGTGCCACCAGCAGAGACCTCACAGGGGTGACCTACGAGCAGTACTTC.

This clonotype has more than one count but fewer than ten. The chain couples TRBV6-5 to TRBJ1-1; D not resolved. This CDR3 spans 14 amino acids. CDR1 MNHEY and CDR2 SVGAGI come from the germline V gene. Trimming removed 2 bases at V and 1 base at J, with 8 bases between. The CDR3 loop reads CASSYGRRNTEAFF. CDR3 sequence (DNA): TGTGCCAGCAGTTACGGACGGAGGAACACTGAAGCTTTCTTT.

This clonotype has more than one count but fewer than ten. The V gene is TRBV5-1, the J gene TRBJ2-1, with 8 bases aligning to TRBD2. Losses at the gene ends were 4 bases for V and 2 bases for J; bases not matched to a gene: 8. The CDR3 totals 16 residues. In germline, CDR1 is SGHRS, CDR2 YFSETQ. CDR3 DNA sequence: TGCGCCAGCAGCCTCCCCGGTAGCGGGACCTACAATGAGCAGTTCTTC. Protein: CASSLPGSGTYNEQFF. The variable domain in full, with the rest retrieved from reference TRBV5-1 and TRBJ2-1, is KAGVTQTPRYLIKTRGQQVTLSCSPISGHRSVSWYQQTPGQGLQFLFEYFSETQRNKGNFPGRFSGRQFSNSRSEMNVSTLELGDSALYLCASSLPGSGTYNEQFFGPGTRLTVL.

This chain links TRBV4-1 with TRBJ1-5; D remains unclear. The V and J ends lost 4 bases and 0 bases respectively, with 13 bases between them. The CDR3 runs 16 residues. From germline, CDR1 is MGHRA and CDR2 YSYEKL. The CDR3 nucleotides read TGCGCCAGCAGCCCCAATAGAGGCCTTAGCAATCAGCCCCAGCATTTT. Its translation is CASSPNRGLSNQPQHF.

The CDR3 nucleotides are TGTGCCAGCAGGCCCCTCGGGTACGAGCAGTACTTC. It encodes CASRPLGYEQYF. V and J are TRBV6-1 and TRBJ2-7; no reliable D call. The V gene's germline CDR1 is MNHNS and CDR2 SASEGT. CDR3 size: 12 residues. The V end lost 6 bases, the J end lost 4 bases, and 10 bases lay between the germline ends.

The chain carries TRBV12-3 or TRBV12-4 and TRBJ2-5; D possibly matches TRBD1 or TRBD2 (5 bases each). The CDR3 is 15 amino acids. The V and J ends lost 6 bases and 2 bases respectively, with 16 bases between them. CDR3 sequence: CASSPWDGPQETQYF. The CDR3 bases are TGTGCCAGCAGCCCATGGGACGGACCACAAGAGACCCAGTACTTC.

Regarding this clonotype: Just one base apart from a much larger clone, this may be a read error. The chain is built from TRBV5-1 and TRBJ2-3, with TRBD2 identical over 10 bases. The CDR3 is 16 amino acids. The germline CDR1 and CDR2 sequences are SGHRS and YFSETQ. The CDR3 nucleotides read TGCGACAGCAGCGCCGGGACTAGCGATATCACAGATACGCAGTATTTT. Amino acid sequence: CDSSAGTSDITDTQYF.

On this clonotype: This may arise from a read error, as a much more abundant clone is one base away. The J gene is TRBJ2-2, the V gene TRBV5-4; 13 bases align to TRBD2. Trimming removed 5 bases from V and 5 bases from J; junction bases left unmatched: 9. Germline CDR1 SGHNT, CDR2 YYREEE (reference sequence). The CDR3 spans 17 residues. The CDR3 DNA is TGTGCCAGCAGTTTGAGACTAGCGGGGGGTAGTACCGGGGAGCTGTTTTTT. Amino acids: CASSLRLAGGSTGELFF.

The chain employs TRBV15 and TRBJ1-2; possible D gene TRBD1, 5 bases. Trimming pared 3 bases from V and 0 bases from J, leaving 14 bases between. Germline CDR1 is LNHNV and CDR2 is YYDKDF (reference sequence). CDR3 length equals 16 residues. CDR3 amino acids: CATSSTWGRANYGYTF. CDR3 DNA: TGTGCCACCAGCAGTACTTGGGGCAGAGCTAACTATGGCTACACCTTC.

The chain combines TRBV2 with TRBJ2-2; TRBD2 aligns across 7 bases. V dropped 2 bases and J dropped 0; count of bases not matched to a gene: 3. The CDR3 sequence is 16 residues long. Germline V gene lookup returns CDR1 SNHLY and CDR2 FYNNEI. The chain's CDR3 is CASSELAVPNTGELFF. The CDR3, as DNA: TGTGCCAGCAGTGAACTAGCGGTACCGAACACCGGGGAGCTGTTTTTT.

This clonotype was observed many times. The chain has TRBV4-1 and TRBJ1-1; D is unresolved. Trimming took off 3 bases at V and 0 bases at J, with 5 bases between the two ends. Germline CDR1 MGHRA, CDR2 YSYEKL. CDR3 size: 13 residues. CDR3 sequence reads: CASSHPLNTEAFF. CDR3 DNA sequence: TGCGCCAGCAGCCACCCGTTGAACACTGAAGCTTTCTTT.

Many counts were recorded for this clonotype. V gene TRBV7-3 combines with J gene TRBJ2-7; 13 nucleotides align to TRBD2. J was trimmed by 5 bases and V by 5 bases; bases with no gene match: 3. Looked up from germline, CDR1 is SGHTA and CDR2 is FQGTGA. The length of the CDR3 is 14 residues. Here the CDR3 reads CASSPTSGRHEQYF. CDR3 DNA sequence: TGTGCCAGCAGCCCGACTAGCGGGAGGCACGAGCAGTACTTC.

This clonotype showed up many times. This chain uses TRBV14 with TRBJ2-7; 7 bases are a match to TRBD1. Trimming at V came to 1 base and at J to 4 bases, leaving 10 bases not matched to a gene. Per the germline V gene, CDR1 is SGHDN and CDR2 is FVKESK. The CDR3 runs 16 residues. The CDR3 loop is CASSQGRTGTVYEQYF. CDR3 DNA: TGTGCCAGCAGCCAAGGGCGGACCGGGACAGTTTACGAGCAGTACTTC.

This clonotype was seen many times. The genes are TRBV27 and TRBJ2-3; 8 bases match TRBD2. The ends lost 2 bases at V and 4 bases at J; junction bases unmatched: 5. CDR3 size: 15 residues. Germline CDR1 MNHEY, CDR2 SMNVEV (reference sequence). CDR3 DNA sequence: TGTGCCAGCAGTTTACGAGGGACTAGGGCAGATACGCAGTATTTT. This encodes CASSLRGTRADTQYF.

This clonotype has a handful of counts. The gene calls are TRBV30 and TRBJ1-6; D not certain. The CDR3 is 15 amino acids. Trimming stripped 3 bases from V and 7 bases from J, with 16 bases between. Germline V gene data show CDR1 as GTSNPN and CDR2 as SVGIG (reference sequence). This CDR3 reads CAWRLLEQSNSPLHF. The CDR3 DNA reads TGTGCCTGGAGGCTGCTGGAGCAGTCGAATTCACCCCTCCACTTT.

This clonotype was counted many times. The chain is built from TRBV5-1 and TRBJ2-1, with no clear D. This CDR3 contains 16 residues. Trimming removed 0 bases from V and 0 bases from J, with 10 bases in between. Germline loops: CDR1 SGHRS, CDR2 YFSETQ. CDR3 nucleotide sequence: TGCGCCAGCAGCTTGGCAGGAGTGTACTCCTACAATGAGCAGTTCTTC. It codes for CASSLAGVYSYNEQFF.

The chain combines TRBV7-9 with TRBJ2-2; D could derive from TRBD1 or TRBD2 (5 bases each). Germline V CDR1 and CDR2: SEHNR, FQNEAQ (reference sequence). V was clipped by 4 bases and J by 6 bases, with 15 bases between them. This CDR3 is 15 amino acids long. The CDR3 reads CASSSEGNQPGELFF. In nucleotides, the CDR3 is TGTGCCAGCAGCTCTGAGGGGAATCAACCCGGGGAGCTGTTTTTT. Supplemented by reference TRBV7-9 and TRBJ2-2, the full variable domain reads DTGVSQNPRHKITKRGQNVTFRCDPISEHNRLYWYRQTLGQGPEFLTYFQNEAQLEKSRLLSDRFSAERPKGSFSTLEIQRTEQGDSAMYLCASSSEGNQPGELFFGEGSRLTVL.

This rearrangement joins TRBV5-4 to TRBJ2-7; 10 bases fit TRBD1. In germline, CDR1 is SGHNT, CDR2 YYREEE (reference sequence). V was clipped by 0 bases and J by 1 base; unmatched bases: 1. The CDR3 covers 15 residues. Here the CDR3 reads CASSLGQGASYEQYF. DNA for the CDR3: TGTGCCAGCAGCTTGGGACAGGGGGCATCCTACGAGCAGTACTTC.